The clone carrying this T cell receptor beta chain was recorded only once. Antigen unknown. TCRdb keeps only in-frame clones here, not all; method: immunoSEQ multiplex PCR. This table holds about 55,000 clones, 70% to 90% found once. Prior autoimmune disease or systemic immunosuppression barred patients. The data were obtained in a study of OX40 agonist ivuxolimab in advanced cancers. Study overall: Ivuxolimab, which patients received intravenously every 2 weeks, was dosed at 0.01 to 10 mg/kg.

The V gene lost 3 bases and the J gene lost 4 bases, with 14 bases spanning the gap. Per the germline V gene, CDR1 is SGHNT and CDR2 is YENEEA. This CDR3 spans 15 amino acids. Study results and caveats: Dose levels from 0.1 to 3.0 mg/kg saw CD4+ and CD8+ blood T cells expand clonally by week 6. Clonal expansion was among the lowest in partial responders at 0.1-3.0 mg/kg, especially CD8+.

Specimen: CD4+ or CD8+ T cells sorted from blood, collected in a trial of the OX40 agonist ivuxolimab. This receptor was identified in an adult with an advanced solid tumor such as melanoma, head and neck, liver or kidney cancer. The chain uses TRBV11-3 and TRBJ2-3, with D tentatively TRBD2 (7 bases). The CDR3 loop is CASSFGDGGPDTQYF. The CDR3 DNA is TGTGCCAGCAGCTTTGGGGACGGGGGGCCAGATACGCAGTATTTT.